This TCR beta chain stems from a study of T cell responses to AZD1222 COVID-19 vaccine. TCRdb keeps only in-frame clones here, not all; method: immunoSEQ multiplex PCR. The repertoire has approximately 110,000 clones, 88% of them found once; the top ten carry roughly 13%. This clone appeared a few times. Trimming cost V 2 bases and J 8 bases; bases outside gene matches: 6. The CDR3 consists of 14 residues. Per germline, CDR1 MNHEY and CDR2 SVGAGI. Source: peripheral blood, taken on day 0 of MenACWY control vaccination. The chain links TRBV6-5 to TRBJ2-7; TRBD2 agrees at 10 bases. The TCR sequence derives from an adult in good health. CDR3 in amino acids: CASSYGVAGGKQYF. The CDR3 DNA is TGTGCCAGCAGTTACGGGGTAGCGGGGGGCAAGCAGTACTTC.